This T cell receptor (beta chain) was identified in a study of molecular identifiers for immune sequencing clone quantification. Study details: Replicates partitioned RNA from around 18,000 or 91,000 naive CD8 cells into five parts, sequencing four.

Naive CD8 libraries used about 20,000 to 1,000,000 sorted cells and 10%, 30% or 50% RNA. Using its own MiXCR run on the PCR reads, TCRdb lists one record per CDR3 protein. The sample has over 300,000 distinct CDR3 sequences; roughly 24% are singletons. Study-level points and caveats: Among effectors, clones above 20 RNA copies held over 97% of molecules; among naive cells, under 1%.

The CDR3 is made up of 16 amino acids. Deletions cut 5 bases from V and 0 bases from J, with 14 bases between. Germline-derived CDR1 and CDR2 are SGHTA and FQGNSA. This clonotype was detected only a few times. Its cognate antigen is unknown. V is TRBV7-2 and J is TRBJ2-1; D remains ambiguous. The sample taken for sequencing was naive CD8+ T cells from blood, with Jurkat cell RNA spiked in. Subset of the sample: FACS-sorted CD8+CD4-CCR7+CD45RA+ naive T cells. This receptor was obtained from a human donor in good health. Some libraries in this study had Jurkat cell RNA spiked in. The CDR3 DNA sequence: TGTGCCAGCAGCCCGCACCCGGGTCTCTCCTACAATGAGCAGTTCTTC. Encoded protein: CASSPHPGLSYNEQFF.